This TCR beta chain originates from a study of beta chain features in type 1 diabetes. General study points: More deletions and fewer insertions at VDJ junctions were found in patients with type 1 diabetes. Reads derived from cDNA could over-represent cells showing high TCR expression. Across all four CD4+ subsets, people with type 1 diabetes showed modestly shorter TCRB CDR3s.

Investigators reverse transcribed all isolated RNA, so they sequenced expressed TCRB transcripts. Generated by immunoSEQ multiplex PCR, the TCRdb table keeps only in-frame clones and is missing some. This repertoire shows under 350,000 clones, around 15% found once; its top ten account for around 0.016%. With regard to this clone: Its antigen is unknown.

Germline V gene data show CDR1 as MNHNS and CDR2 as SASEGT. V lost 5 bases, J lost 8 bases, and 18 bases lay in between. The CDR3 has 14 residues. It was one heparinised blood draw, averaging roughly 120 mL, that each donor gave. Via the markers CD45RO/CCR7/CD25/CD127/CD95/CD27, stem cell-like memory, regulatory, central memory and naive CD4+ cells were sorted. This receptor was identified in a man aged 30 to 39 with type 1 diabetes. Sequences were obtained from naive CD4+ T cells from blood. The chain recombines TRBV6-1 with TRBJ1-2; tentative D call: TRBD1 (5 bases). DNA for the CDR3: TGTGCCAGCAGTCTCATGTCCACAGGATCCGGCTACACCTTC. Protein sequence: CASSLMSTGSGYTF.